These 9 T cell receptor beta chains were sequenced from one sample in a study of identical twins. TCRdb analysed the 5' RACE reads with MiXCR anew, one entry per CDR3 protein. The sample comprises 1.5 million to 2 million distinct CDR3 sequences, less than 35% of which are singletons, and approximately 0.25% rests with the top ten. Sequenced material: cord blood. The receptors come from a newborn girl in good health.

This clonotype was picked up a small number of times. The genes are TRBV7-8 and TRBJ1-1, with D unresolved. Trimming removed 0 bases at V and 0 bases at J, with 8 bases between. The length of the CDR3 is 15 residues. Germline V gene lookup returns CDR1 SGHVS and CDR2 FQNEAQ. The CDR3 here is CASSLAAIMNTEAFF. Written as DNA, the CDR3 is TGTGCCAGCAGCTTAGCGGCGATTATGAACACTGAAGCTTTCTTT.

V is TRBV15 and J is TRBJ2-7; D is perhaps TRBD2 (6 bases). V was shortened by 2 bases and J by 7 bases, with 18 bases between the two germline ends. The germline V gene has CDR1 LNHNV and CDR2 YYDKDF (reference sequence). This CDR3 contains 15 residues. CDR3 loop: CATSRPNNGRNEQYF. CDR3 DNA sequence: TGTGCCACCAGCAGACCCAACAACGGGAGAAATGAGCAGTACTTC.

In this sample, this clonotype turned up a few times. The CDR3 DNA follows: TGTGCCAGCAGTCCGGGACTAGGCTTCTACGAGCAGTACTTC. It specifies CASSPGLGFYEQYF. J is TRBJ2-7 and V is TRBV27; TRBD2 matches at 8 bases. Trimming took 5 bases from V and 3 from J; bases not matched to a gene: 6. In germline, CDR1 is MNHEY, CDR2 SMNVEV (reference sequence). The CDR3 runs 14 residues.

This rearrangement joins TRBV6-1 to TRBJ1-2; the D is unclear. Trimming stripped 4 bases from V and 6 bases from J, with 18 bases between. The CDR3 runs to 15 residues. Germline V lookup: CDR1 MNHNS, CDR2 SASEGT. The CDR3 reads CASSGTHGAAHGYTF. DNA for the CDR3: TGTGCCAGCAGTGGCACACATGGAGCGGCGCATGGCTACACCTTC.

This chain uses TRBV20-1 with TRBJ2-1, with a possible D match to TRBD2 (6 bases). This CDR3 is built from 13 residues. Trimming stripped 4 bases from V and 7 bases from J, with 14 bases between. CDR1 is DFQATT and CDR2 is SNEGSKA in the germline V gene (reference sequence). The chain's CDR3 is CSAIFQAGNEQFF. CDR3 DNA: TGCAGTGCTATATTTCAGGCGGGGAATGAGCAGTTCTTC.

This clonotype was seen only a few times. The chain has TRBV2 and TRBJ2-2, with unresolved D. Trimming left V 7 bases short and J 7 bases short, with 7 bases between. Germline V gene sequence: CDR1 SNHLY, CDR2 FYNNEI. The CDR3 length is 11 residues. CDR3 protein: CASNEIGELFF. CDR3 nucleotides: TGTGCCAGCAATGAGATCGGGGAGCTGTTTTTT.

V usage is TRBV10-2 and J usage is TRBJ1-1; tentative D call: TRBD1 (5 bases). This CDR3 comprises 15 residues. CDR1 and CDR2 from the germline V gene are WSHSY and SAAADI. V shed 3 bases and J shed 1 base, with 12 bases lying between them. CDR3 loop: CASSDSGTPNTEAFF. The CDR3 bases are TGCGCCAGCAGTGATTCCGGGACCCCGAACACTGAAGCTTTCTTT.

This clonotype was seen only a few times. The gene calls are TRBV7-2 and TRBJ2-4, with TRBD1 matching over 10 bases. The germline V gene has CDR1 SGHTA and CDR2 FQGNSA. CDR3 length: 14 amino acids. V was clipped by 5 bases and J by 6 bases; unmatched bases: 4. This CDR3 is CASSPDRGINIQYF. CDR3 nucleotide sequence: TGTGCCAGCAGCCCGGACAGGGGGATAAACATTCAGTACTTC.

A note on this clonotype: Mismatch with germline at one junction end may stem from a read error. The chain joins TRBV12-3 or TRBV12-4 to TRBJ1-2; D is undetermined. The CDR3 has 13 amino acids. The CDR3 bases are TGTGCCTGCAGTTTAGGTCAGCAAAGTGGCTACACCTTC. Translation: CACSLGQQSGYTF.